One sample yielded the 17 T cell receptor beta chains listed below, sequenced in a study of T cells expressing NK-cell markers (dated by TCRdb to about 2020). Library generation was performed with 5' RACE. Sequencing took place on an Illumina HiSeq 2000. TCRdb reprocessed the reads, reporting each CDR3 protein sequence once and no DNA. The table for this sample lists some 150,000 distinct CDR3 sequences. The top ten clones comprise 9.5% to 15% of the sample. Sequenced sample: blood T cells: a sorted CD56 or NKG2C T cell subset, CD4+ or CD8+ T cells, or bulk PBMC T cells (not recorded which). The source of these receptors is a man aged 18 to 29 in good health. Donor details come from another sample of the same person, matched by shared clones.

This CDR3 reads CASSPDGTIRNQPQHF. This rearrangement joins TRBV27 to TRBJ1-5. The CDR3 contains 16 residues. Germline V gene sequence: CDR1 MNHEY, CDR2 SMNVEV (reference sequence).

The chain couples TRBV19 to TRBJ2-1; TCRdb's assignment of TRBD1 cannot be checked, as there is no DNA. This CDR3 contains 14 residues. Germline V lookup: CDR1 LNHDA, CDR2 SQIVND (reference sequence). CDR3: CASSAGADFNEQFF.

This rearrangement joins TRBV28 to TRBJ2-3. Germline assignment: CDR1 MDHEN and CDR2 SYDVKM. CDR3 size: 14 residues. CDR3 region: CASSFGVRTDTQYF.

The chain combines TRBV12-3 or TRBV12-4 with TRBJ2-5; TCRdb's assignment of TRBD1 cannot be checked, as there is no DNA. The CDR3 length is 17 residues. The CDR3: CASSLNEGWTGPETQYF.

This chain uses TRBV27 with TRBJ2-1; TCRdb calls TRBD1, which cannot be checked without DNA. The CDR3 has 15 residues. CDR1 and CDR2 (germline): MNHEY, SMNVEV (reference sequence). The CDR3 protein is CASSIGTGSGDEQFF.

The chain carries TRBV25-1 and TRBJ1-1. CDR1 is MGHDK, CDR2 SYGVNS, per germline. This CDR3 contains 16 residues. The chain's CDR3 is CASREFCGRLNTEAFF. The complete variable domain, with remaining parts taken from reference TRBV25-1 and TRBJ1-1, reads EADIYQTPRYLVIGTGKKITLECSQTMGHDKMYWYQQDPGMELHLIHYSYGVNSTEKGDLSSESTVSRIRTEHFPLTLESARPSHTSQYLCASREFCGRLNTEAFFGQGTRLTVV.

This chain joins TRBV6-2 or TRBV6-3 and TRBJ1-1; TCRdb's D call of TRBD1 is untestable without DNA. Germline V lookup: CDR1 MNHEY, CDR2 SVGEGT. The CDR3 has 13 amino acids. The CDR3: CASSSGQHTEAFF.

This sequence joins TRBV6-1 and TRBJ2-3; TCRdb selects TRBD1, and the lack of DNA leaves this call unchecked. The CDR3 extends over 15 amino acids. The germline CDR1 and CDR2 sequences are MNHNS and SASEGT. CDR3: CASRPGQGPTDTQYF.

V usage is TRBV19 and J usage is TRBJ2-3; TCRdb's D call of TRBD1 is untestable without DNA. The germline V gene has CDR1 LNHDA and CDR2 SQIVND (reference sequence). CDR3 length equals 14 residues. The CDR3 region is CASNAGTSADTQYF.

The rearrangement joins TRBV12-3 or TRBV12-4 to TRBJ1-1. This CDR3 is built from 16 residues. CDR3 in amino acids: CASSRSFGDGDTEAFF.

J is TRBJ2-1 and V is TRBV28. Per the germline V gene, CDR1 is MDHEN and CDR2 is SYDVKM. The CDR3 extends over 13 amino acids. CDR3 protein: CASSLSHYNEQFF.

The J gene is TRBJ2-1, the V gene TRBV11-3; the D call from TCRdb, TRBD1, cannot be confirmed without DNA. CDR3 length: 16 residues. CDR1 SGHNT and CDR2 YENEEA come from the germline V gene. The CDR3 is CASSLETGTPYNEQFF.

The genes are TRBV2 and TRBJ1-4; TCRdb's D call of TRBD1 is untestable without DNA. The CDR3 extends over 15 amino acids. Germline-derived CDR1 and CDR2 are SNHLY and FYNNEI. This chain's CDR3 is CASERGQAANEKLFF.

CDR3 amino acids: CASGVRGQADTQYF. This rearrangement joins TRBV13 to TRBJ2-3; TCRdb outputs TRBD1, but without DNA this stays unchecked. This CDR3 contains 14 residues. Per germline, CDR1 PRHDT and CDR2 FYEKMQ (reference sequence).

V usage is TRBV24-1 and J usage is TRBJ1-2; TCRdb designates TRBD1, a call that cannot be tested without DNA. CDR3 size: 15 residues. Looked up from germline, CDR1 is KGHDR and CDR2 is SFDVKD. The CDR3 here is CATSDFSGGIDGYTF.

The V and J genes are TRBV6-2 or TRBV6-3 and TRBJ2-1; TCRdb reports TRBD2, a call that lacks DNA to check it against. Germline loops: CDR1 MNHEY, CDR2 SVGEGT. The length of the CDR3 is 15 residues. The CDR3: CASSSPGLAYNEQFF.

The chain employs TRBV7-6 and TRBJ2-1; TCRdb selects TRBD1, and the lack of DNA leaves this call unchecked. Germline assignment: CDR1 SGHVS and CDR2 FNYEAQ. The CDR3 runs 14 residues. The CDR3 sequence: CASLNRGADNEQFF.